One T cell receptor (beta chain) is described in this entry. The data derive from a study of tumor-infiltrating lymphocytes in oesophageal squamous cell carcinoma. The CDR3 totals 13 residues. V lost 8 bases and J lost 4, with 12 bases in between. TCRdb analysed the PCR reads with MiXCR anew, one entry per CDR3 protein. The sample contains about 9,700 distinct CDR3 sequences, approximately 57% of which appear only once. The sample taken for sequencing was esophageal tumor tissue. The clonotype was recovered from a female donor with esophageal squamous cell carcinoma. The gene calls are TRBV12-3 or TRBV12-4 and TRBJ1-5, with D maybe TRBD1 (6 bases). The DNA of the CDR3 is TGTGCCAGCCTTGAGGGGGTTAATCAGCCCCAGCATTTT. Protein: CASLEGVNQPQHF.